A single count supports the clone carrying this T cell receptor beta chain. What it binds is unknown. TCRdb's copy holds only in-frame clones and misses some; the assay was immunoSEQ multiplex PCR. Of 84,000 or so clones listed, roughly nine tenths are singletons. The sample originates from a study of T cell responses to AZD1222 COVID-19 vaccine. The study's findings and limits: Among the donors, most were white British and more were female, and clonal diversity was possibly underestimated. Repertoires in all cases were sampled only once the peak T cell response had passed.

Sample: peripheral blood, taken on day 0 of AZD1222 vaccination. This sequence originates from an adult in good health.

In DNA, the CDR3 is TGTGCCAGCAGCCTAACCCCCCAACAGGGAATCGGCTACGAGCAGTACTTC. It yields the protein CASSLTPQQGIGYEQYF. The genes are TRBV21-1 and TRBJ2-7; no DNA check was done on the table's D call, TRBD1. TRBV21-1 is a pseudogene locus. The CDR3 has 17 residues.